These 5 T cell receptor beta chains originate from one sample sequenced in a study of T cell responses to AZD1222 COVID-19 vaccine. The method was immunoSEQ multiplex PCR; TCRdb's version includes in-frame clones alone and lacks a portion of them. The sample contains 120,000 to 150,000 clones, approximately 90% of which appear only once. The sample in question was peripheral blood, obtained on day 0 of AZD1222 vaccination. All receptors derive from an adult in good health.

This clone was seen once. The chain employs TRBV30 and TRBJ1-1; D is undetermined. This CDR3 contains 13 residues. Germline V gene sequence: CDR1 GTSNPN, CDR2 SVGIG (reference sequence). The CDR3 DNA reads TGTGCTTGGGAACTAGGAAGAAACACTGAAGCTTTCTTT. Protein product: CAWELGRNTEAFF.

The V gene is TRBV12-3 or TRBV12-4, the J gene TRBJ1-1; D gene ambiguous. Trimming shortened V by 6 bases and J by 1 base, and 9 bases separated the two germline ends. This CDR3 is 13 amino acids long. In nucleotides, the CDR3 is TGTGCCAGCAGCGAGAAGACGAACACTGAAGCTTTCTTT. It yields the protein CASSEKTNTEAFF.

For the CDR3, the DNA is TGTGCCAGCAGCTTGGTGCTAGGGGGTGGGGCCAACGTCCTGACTTTC. Residues: CASSLVLGGGANVLTF. This chain joins TRBV5-8 and TRBJ2-6, with D possibly TRBD1 on 6 matching bases. The length of the CDR3 is 16 residues. The germline V gene encodes CDR1 SGHTS and CDR2 YDEGEE. V gave up 0 bases and J gave up 3 bases, with 10 bases separating them. Full variable domain (rest looked up from reference TRBV5-8 and TRBJ2-6): EAGVTQSPTHLIKTRGQQATLRCSPISGHTSVYWYQQALGLGLQFLLWYDEGEERNRGNFPPRFSGRQFPNYSSELNVNALELEDSALYLCASSLVLGGGANVLTFGAGSRLTVL.

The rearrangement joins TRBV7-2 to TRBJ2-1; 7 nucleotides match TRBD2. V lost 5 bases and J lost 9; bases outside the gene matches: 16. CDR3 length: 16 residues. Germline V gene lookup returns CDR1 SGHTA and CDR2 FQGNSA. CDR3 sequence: CASSQNLWLAAGEQFF. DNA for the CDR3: TGTGCCAGCAGCCAAAACCTCTGGCTAGCGGCGGGTGAGCAGTTCTTC.

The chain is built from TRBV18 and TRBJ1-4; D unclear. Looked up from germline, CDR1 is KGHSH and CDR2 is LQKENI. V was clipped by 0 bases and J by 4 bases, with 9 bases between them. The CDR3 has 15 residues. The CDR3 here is CASSPPTAFNEKLFF. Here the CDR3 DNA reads TGTGCCAGCTCACCACCCACGGCTTTTAATGAAAAACTGTTTTTT.